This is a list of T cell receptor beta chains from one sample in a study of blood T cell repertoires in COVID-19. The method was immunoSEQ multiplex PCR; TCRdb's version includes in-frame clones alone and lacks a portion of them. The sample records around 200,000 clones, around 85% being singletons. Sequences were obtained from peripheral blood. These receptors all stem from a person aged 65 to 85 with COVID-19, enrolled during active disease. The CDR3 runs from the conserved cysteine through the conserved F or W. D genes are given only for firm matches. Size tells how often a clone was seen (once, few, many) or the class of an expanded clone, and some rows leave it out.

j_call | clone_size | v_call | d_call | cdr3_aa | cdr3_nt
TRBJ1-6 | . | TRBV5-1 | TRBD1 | CASSLGGGGQPASSYNSPLHF | TGCGCCAGCAGCTTGGGAGGAGGGGGACAGCCGGCGAGCTCCTATAATTCACCCCTCCACTTT
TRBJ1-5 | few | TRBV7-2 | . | CASSLAGANLNQPQHF | TGTGCCAGCAGCTTAGCTGGGGCCAACCTCAATCAGCCCCAGCATTTT
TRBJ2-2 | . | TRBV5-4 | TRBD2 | CASSLGGSGGTNTGELFF | TGTGCCAGCAGCTTGGGCGGTAGCGGGGGGACGAACACCGGGGAGCTGTTTTTT
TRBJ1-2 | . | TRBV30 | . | CAWSVSGSDGYTF | TGTGCCTGGAGTGTATCCGGGTCGGATGGCTACACCTTC
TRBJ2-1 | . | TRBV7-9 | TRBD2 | CASSILAGVLNEQFF | TGTGCCAGCAGCATACTAGCGGGAGTGCTTAATGAGCAGTTCTTC
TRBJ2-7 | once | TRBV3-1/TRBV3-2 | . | CASSPQGERVYEQYF | TGTGCCAGCAGCCCACAGGGTGAACGCGTCTACGAGCAGTACTTC
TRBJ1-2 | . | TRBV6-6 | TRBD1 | CASSGGQRYGYTF | TGTGCCAGCAGTGGGGGACAGAGATATGGCTACACCTTC
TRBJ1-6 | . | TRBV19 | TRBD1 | CASRTYRGQVNSPLHF | TGTGCCAGTAGAACCTACCGGGGACAGGTCAATTCACCCCTCCACTTT
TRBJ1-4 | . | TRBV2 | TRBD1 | CASKPGTGGKKLFF | TGTGCCAGCAAACCCGGGACAGGGGGCAAAAAACTGTTTTTT
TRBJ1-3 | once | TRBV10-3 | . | CAISEGGTAGNTIYF | TGTGCCATCAGTGAGGGGGGGACGGCTGGAAACACCATATATTTT
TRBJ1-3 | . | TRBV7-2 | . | CASSSPGGPGNTIYF | TGTGCCAGCAGTTCCCCGGGAGGGCCAGGAAACACCATATATTTT
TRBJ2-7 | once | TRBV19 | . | CASSSPGIAYEQYF | TGTGCCAGTAGTAGCCCCGGGATCGCCTACGAGCAGTACTTC
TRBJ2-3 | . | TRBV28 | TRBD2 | CASSFGGGQDTQYF | TGTGCCAGCAGTTTTGGCGGGGGGCAAGATACGCAGTATTTT
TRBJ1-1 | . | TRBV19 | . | CASSISEGTEAFF | TGTGCCAGTAGTATCTCCGAGGGAACTGAAGCTTTCTTT
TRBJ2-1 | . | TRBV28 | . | CASSIQGLGDEQFF | TGTGCCAGCAGTATACAGGGTTTGGGGGATGAGCAGTTCTTC
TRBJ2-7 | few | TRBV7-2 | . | CASSPGRTTHEQYF | TGTGCCAGCAGCCCGGGGAGGACTACCCACGAGCAGTACTTC
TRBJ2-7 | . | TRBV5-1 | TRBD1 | CASRRAGGSEQYF | TGCGCCAGCAGGAGAGCAGGGGGCAGCGAGCAGTACTTC
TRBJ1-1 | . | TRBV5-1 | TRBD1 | CASSSRGQQNTEAFF | TGCGCCAGCAGCTCCAGGGGGCAGCAGAACACTGAAGCTTTCTTT
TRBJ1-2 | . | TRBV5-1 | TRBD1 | CASSSGQGVMYGYTF | TGCGCCAGCAGCTCAGGACAGGGGGTTATGTATGGCTACACCTTC
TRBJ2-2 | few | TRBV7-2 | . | CASSFRYTGELFF | TGTGCCAGCAGCTTTCGGTATACGGGGGAGCTGTTTTTT
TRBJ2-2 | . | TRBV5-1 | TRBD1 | CASSLDEQGVGELFF | TGCGCCAGCAGCTTGGACGAACAGGGGGTCGGGGAGCTGTTTTTT
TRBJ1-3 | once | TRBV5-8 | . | CASSHQMAGAYSGNTIYF | TGTGCCAGCAGCCACCAGATGGCGGGGGCCTACTCTGGAAACACCATATATTTT
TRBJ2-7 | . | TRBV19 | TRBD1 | CASNSGGTGKSEQYF | TGTGCCAGTAATTCTGGGGGGACAGGGAAAAGCGAGCAGTACTTC
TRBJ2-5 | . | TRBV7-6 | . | CASRPKIGGQETQYF | TGTGCCAGCAGACCCAAGATCGGGGGCCAAGAGACCCAGTACTTC
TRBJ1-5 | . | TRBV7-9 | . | CASSFGAGGGQPQHF | TGTGCCAGCAGCTTTGGGGCTGGGGGAGGTCAGCCCCAGCATTTT
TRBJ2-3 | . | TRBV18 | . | CASSPSAGASTDTQYF | TGTGCCAGCTCACCAAGCGCAGGGGCCAGCACAGATACGCAGTATTTT
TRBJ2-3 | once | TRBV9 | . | CASSVPADSDTQYF | TGTGCCAGCAGCGTACCCGCAGACTCAGATACGCAGTATTTT
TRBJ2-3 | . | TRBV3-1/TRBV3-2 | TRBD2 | CASSQGSSGSQDTQYF | TGTGCCAGCAGCCAAGGGTCTAGCGGGAGTCAAGATACGCAGTATTTT
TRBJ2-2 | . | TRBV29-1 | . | CSVGATGELFF | TGCAGCGTTGGGGCCACCGGGGAGCTGTTTTTT
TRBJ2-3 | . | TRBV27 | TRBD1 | CASRQGISGADTQYF | TGTGCCAGCAGACAGGGGATTTCTGGGGCAGATACGCAGTATTTT
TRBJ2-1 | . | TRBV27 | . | CASSTRSMRRLVSYNEQFF | TGTGCCAGCAGTACCAGATCTATGCGGCGACTAGTATCCTACAATGAGCAGTTCTTC
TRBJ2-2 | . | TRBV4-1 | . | CASSQGPPGLTGELFF | TGCGCCAGCAGCCAGGGTCCCCCGGGACTCACCGGGGAGCTGTTTTTT
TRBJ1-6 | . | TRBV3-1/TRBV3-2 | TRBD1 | CASSLGTGDSPLHF | TGTGCCAGCAGCCTGGGGACAGGGGATTCACCCCTCCACTTT
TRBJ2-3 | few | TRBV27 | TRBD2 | CASRGLAGGPSTDTQYF | TGTGCCAGCAGAGGACTAGCGGGGGGGCCTAGCACAGATACGCAGTATTTT
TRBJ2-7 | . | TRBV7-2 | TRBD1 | CASSLNRGAYEQYF | TGTGCCAGCAGCTTAAACAGGGGCGCCTACGAGCAGTACTTC
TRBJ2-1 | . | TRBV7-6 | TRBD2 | CASSLGLAVINEQFF | TGTGCCAGCAGCTTAGGACTAGCGGTCATCAATGAGCAGTTCTTC
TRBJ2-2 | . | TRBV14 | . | CASSQRTTGSGELFF | TGTGCCAGCAGCCAACGTACCACAGGGTCCGGGGAGCTGTTTTTT
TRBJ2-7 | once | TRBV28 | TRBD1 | CATTKIRDRQWSYEQYF | TGTGCCACAACCAAAATAAGGGACAGGCAATGGTCCTACGAGCAGTACTTC
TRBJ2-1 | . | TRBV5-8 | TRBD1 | CASSFETGDNEQFF | TGTGCCAGCAGCTTTGAGACAGGGGACAATGAGCAGTTCTTC
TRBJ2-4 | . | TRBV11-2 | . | CASSFTDTLAKNIQYF | TGTGCCAGCAGTTTTACGGACACACTAGCCAAAAACATTCAGTACTTC
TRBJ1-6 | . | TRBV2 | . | CASSRGYNSPLHF | TGTGCCAGTAGCCGGGGGTATAATTCACCCCTCCACTTT